These 27 T cell receptor beta chains originate from one sample sequenced in a study of neurological immune-mediated disorders. TCRdb independently ran MiXCR on the 5' RACE reads; one entry per CDR3 protein. The sample has approximately 10,000 distinct CDR3 sequences, roughly 21% seen once. The specimen was CD8+ T cells from blood. All receptors come from a woman between 55 and 75 years old with HTLV-1-associated myelopathy (HAM/TSP).

The chain has TRBV7-3 and TRBJ2-3; 10 bases align to TRBD2. J was trimmed by 4 bases and V by 1 base; bases with no gene match: 8. The CDR3 has 17 amino acids. Germline V gives CDR1 SGHTA, CDR2 FQGTGA. The CDR3 nucleotides read TGTGCCAGCAGCTTAATTCCAGCGGGGGGGCTTTCAGATACGCAGTATTTT. It encodes CASSLIPAGGLSDTQYF.

This clonotype was observed many times. This sequence joins TRBV5-6 and TRBJ1-1; D gene unclear. Germline V lookup: CDR1 SGHDT, CDR2 YYEEEE. V was cut by 2 bases and J by 2 bases, with 16 bases left in between. The CDR3 runs to 16 residues. The CDR3 sequence: CASSFPLGSRNTEAFF. The DNA for the CDR3 is TGTGCCAGCAGCTTTCCCCTTGGCAGCAGAAACACTGAAGCTTTCTTT.

This clonotype showed up many times. The rearrangement links TRBV7-9 to TRBJ1-5; 9 positions match TRBD1. CDR1 and CDR2 (germline): SEHNR, FQNEAQ (reference sequence). Trimming at V came to 5 bases and at J to 8 bases, leaving 4 bases not matched to a gene. The length of the CDR3 is 13 residues. CDR3: CASSRDRDKPQHF. The CDR3 bases are TGTGCCAGCAGCCGGGACAGGGATAAGCCCCAGCATTTT.

This clonotype was observed many times. This sequence joins TRBV7-9 and TRBJ1-1; D perhaps matches TRBD1 (6 bases). CDR3 size: 15 residues. Germline CDR1 reads SEHNR; CDR2 reads FQNEAQ (reference sequence). Trimming pared 3 bases from V and 1 base from J, leaving 12 bases between. The CDR3 DNA is TGTGCCAGCAGCTTTTTTTCAGGGGCGAACACTGAAGCTTTCTTT. As protein: CASSFFSGANTEAFF. Drawing the rest from reference TRBV7-9 and TRBJ1-1, the complete variable domain is DTGVSQNPRHKITKRGQNVTFRCDPISEHNRLYWYRQTLGQGPEFLTYFQNEAQLEKSRLLSDRFSAERPKGSFSTLEIQRTEQGDSAMYLCASSFFSGANTEAFFGQGTRLTVV.

This clonotype has a count of ten or more. V is TRBV7-6 and J is TRBJ2-1; TRBD2 matches at 10 bases. There are 16 residues in the CDR3. After removal of 1 base from V and 5 bases from J, the junction contained 5 bases not matched to a gene. The germline gives CDR1 SGHVS, CDR2 FNYEAQ. CDR3 sequence: CASSLVPSGGNNEQFF. The CDR3 bases are TGTGCCAGCAGCTTAGTGCCTAGCGGGGGAAACAATGAGCAGTTCTTC.

CDR3: CASKESSGANVLTF. The CDR3 DNA reads TGCGCCAGCAAAGAGAGCTCTGGGGCCAACGTCCTGACTTTC. The rearrangement links TRBV5-1 to TRBJ2-6; no reliable D call. V was clipped by 6 bases and J by 0 bases, with 7 bases between them. CDR1 is SGHRS, CDR2 YFSETQ, per germline. The CDR3 extends over 14 amino acids.

This clonotype was seen many times. The chain employs TRBV7-9 and TRBJ2-1; 9 bases fit TRBD2. J was trimmed by 4 bases and V by 2 bases; bases with no gene match: 9. The CDR3 spans 17 residues. Germline CDR1 and CDR2: SEHNR and FQNEAQ (reference sequence). CDR3 nucleotides: TGTGCCAGCAGCTTATATCGGAGCGGGGGGATTTACAATGAGCAGTTCTTC. Residues: CASSLYRSGGIYNEQFF. Full variable domain (remainder filled in from reference TRBV7-9 and TRBJ2-1): DTGVSQNPRHKITKRGQNVTFRCDPISEHNRLYWYRQTLGQGPEFLTYFQNEAQLEKSRLLSDRFSAERPKGSFSTLEIQRTEQGDSAMYLCASSLYRSGGIYNEQFFGPGTRLTVL.

This clonotype was observed a handful of times. The V and J genes are TRBV20-1 and TRBJ2-1; 7 nucleotides line up with TRBD2. CDR1 and CDR2 from the germline V gene are DFQATT and SNEGSKA (reference sequence). This CDR3 is 14 amino acids long. V lost 4 bases and J lost 8; bases outside the gene matches: 11. The CDR3, as DNA: TGCAGTGCTACGGCCGGGGGGATTGGCGATGAGCAGTTCTTC. It yields the protein CSATAGGIGDEQFF.

This clonotype has a count of ten or more. CDR3 sequence (DNA): TGTGCCAGCAGTGAAGCTGAGGGGCAGGGACAGCCCCAGCATTTT. Translated, it gives CASSEAEGQGQPQHF. This chain links TRBV6-1 with TRBJ1-5; perhaps TRBD1 as D (5 bases). Germline-derived CDR1 and CDR2 are MNHNS and SASEGT. The CDR3 runs 15 residues. V lost 0 bases and J lost 7, with 13 bases in between.

This clonotype was picked up many times. This chain uses TRBV6-6 with TRBJ1-1; tentative D call: TRBD1 (6 bases). V shed 5 bases and J shed 4 bases, with 20 bases lying between them. The germline V gene encodes CDR1 MNHNY and CDR2 SVGAGI (reference sequence). The CDR3 covers 16 residues. The CDR3 bases are TGTGCCAGCAGTCCCTTCGCACAGGGACGAGCCACTGAAGCTTTCTTT. Its translation: CASSPFAQGRATEAFF.

This clonotype was observed at least ten times. V gene TRBV5-1 combines with J gene TRBJ2-3; 9 positions match TRBD1. V lost 0 bases and J lost 1; bases outside the gene matches: 12. The V gene's germline CDR1 is SGHRS and CDR2 YFSETQ. The CDR3 has 19 amino acids. CDR3 sequence (DNA): TGCGCCAGCAGCTTGGGTCTGGACAGGGGTCCTAGGGGCACAGATACGCAGTATTTT. The encoded protein is CASSLGLDRGPRGTDTQYF.

The chain carries TRBV20-1 and TRBJ2-1; 7 bases match TRBD1. CDR1 DFQATT and CDR2 SNEGSKA come from the germline V gene (reference sequence). The V and J ends lost 3 bases and 10 bases, in that order; junction bases with no gene match: 9. The CDR3 has 13 amino acids. The CDR3 loop reads CSASLGQQSEQFF. The CDR3 bases are TGCAGTGCTAGCTTGGGACAGCAAAGCGAGCAGTTCTTC.

This clonotype has at least ten counts. The rearrangement joins TRBV29-1 to TRBJ1-1; 8 bases agree with TRBD1. This CDR3 is built from 12 residues. Germline CDR1 and CDR2: SQVTM and ANQGSEA. CDR3 region: CSLQGGNTEAFF. CDR3 sequence (DNA): TGCAGTTTACAGGGGGGGAACACTGAAGCTTTCTTT.

This clonotype has more than one count but fewer than ten. The genes are TRBV20-1 and TRBJ1-1, with D maybe TRBD1 (6 bases). This CDR3 spans 16 amino acids. V gave up 5 bases and J gave up 6 bases, with 25 bases separating them. Germline V gene lookup returns CDR1 DFQATT and CDR2 SNEGSKA (reference sequence). The CDR3 region has the DNA TGCAGTGCTGGCCTCGGGGGGGGGGCTGAATATTCTGAAGCTTTCTTT. It translates to CSAGLGGGAEYSEAFF.

This clonotype was seen repeatedly, ten times or more. The rearrangement joins TRBV20-1 to TRBJ2-1; a possible D gene is TRBD2 (6 bases). The V and J ends lost 1 base and 3 bases respectively, with 13 bases between them. Germline CDR1 reads DFQATT; CDR2 reads SNEGSKA (reference sequence). The CDR3 has 15 amino acids. Here the CDR3 reads CSARGARENYNEQFF. In DNA form, the CDR3 reads TGCAGTGCTAGAGGTGCCCGGGAGAACTACAATGAGCAGTTCTTC.

This clonotype was found many times. The chain links TRBV6-1 to TRBJ2-6; D ambiguous. Germline V gene sequence: CDR1 MNHNS, CDR2 SASEGT. The ends were cut back, 1 base at V and 0 bases at J, with 4 bases in the middle. The CDR3 loop spans 15 amino acids. The CDR3 DNA reads as TGTGCCAGCAGTGAAGTCAGCTCTGGGGCCAACGTCCTGACTTTC. It is translated as CASSEVSSGANVLTF.

This clonotype appeared many times. The V gene is TRBV6-6, the J gene TRBJ1-6; D remains unclear. V was pared by 4 bases and J by 11 bases, with 6 bases between. The germline gives CDR1 MNHNY, CDR2 SVGAGI (reference sequence). The CDR3 sequence is 11 residues long. CDR3 nucleotides: TGTGCCAGCAGTTCAACGACACCCCTCCACTTT. Residues: CASSSTTPLHF.

The sample holds many counts of this clonotype. The chain couples TRBV7-9 to TRBJ2-3; TRBD2 agrees at 13 bases. The CDR3 is made up of 15 amino acids. J lost 3 bases, V lost 7 bases, and 4 bases had no gene match. The germline CDR1 and CDR2 sequences are SEHNR and FQNEAQ (reference sequence). Here the CDR3 reads CASTGLAGTTDTQYF. The CDR3 region has the DNA TGTGCCAGCACGGGACTAGCGGGGACTACAGATACGCAGTATTTT.

This chain connects TRBV2 to TRBJ2-1; 7 nucleotides agree with TRBD1. In germline, CDR1 is SNHLY, CDR2 FYNNEI. This CDR3 spans 14 amino acids. Trimming at V came to 1 base and at J to 6 bases, leaving 3 bases not matched to a gene. In DNA, the CDR3 is TGTGCCAGCAGTGAAGAGGGGGCGGCCAATGAGCAGTTCTTC. Translating gives CASSEEGAANEQFF.

This clonotype was seen at least ten times. This chain joins TRBV5-1 and TRBJ1-1; D unclear. Looked up from germline, CDR1 is SGHRS and CDR2 is YFSETQ. The CDR3 covers 12 residues. Between the trimmed V and J ends, which lost 5 bases and 6 bases, there was a span of 11 bases. The CDR3 sequence is CASSLRGSEAFF. The DNA of the CDR3 is TGCGCCAGCAGTTTAAGAGGGTCTGAAGCTTTCTTT.

This clonotype was found many times. The chain carries TRBV20-1 and TRBJ2-7; 11 nucleotides agree with TRBD1. Germline CDR1 reads DFQATT; CDR2 reads SNEGSKA (reference sequence). The CDR3 has 17 residues. Germline trimming cut 6 bases from V and 4 bases from J; bases unmatched to any gene: 17. CDR3 nucleotides: TGCAGTGCCCCACGAGGAGGGACAGGGGGTGATTATTACGAGCAGTACTTC. Amino acid sequence: CSAPRGGTGGDYYEQYF.

This clonotype was observed at least ten times. This chain uses TRBV7-6 with TRBJ2-7; 11 bases line up with TRBD2. With 5 bases clipped from V and 1 base from J, the junction kept 7 bases outside the gene matches. CDR3 length: 16 residues. Per germline, CDR1 SGHVS and CDR2 FNYEAQ. The CDR3 reads CASSKELAGDSYEQYF. CDR3 nucleotide sequence: TGTGCCAGCAGCAAAGAACTAGCGGGGGATTCCTACGAGCAGTACTTC. Full variable domain (outside the CDR3, taken from reference TRBV7-6 and TRBJ2-7): GAGVSQSPRYKVTKRGQDVALRCDPISGHVSLYWYRQALGQGPEFLTYFNYEAQQDKSGLPNDRFSAERPEGSISTLTIQRTEQRDSAMYRCASSKELAGDSYEQYFGPGTRLTVT.

This clonotype was seen at least ten times. The rearrangement uses TRBV20-1 and TRBJ2-7; TRBD1 matches 8 bases. Trimming at V came to 6 bases and at J to 2 bases, leaving 6 bases not matched to a gene. This CDR3 has 13 residues. CDR1 is DFQATT and CDR2 is SNEGSKA in the germline V gene (reference sequence). CDR3 protein: CSAPDRATYEQYF. CDR3 sequence (DNA): TGCAGTGCCCCGGACAGGGCCACCTACGAGCAGTACTTC.

By frequency in the sample, this clonotype is medium-sized. The chain has TRBV5-6 and TRBJ1-1; a possible D gene is TRBD1 (6 bases). Germline V gene sequence: CDR1 SGHDT, CDR2 YYEEEE. Trimming left V 1 base short and J 6 bases short, with 16 bases between. The CDR3 consists of 15 residues. The CDR3 nucleotides read TGTGCCAGCAGCTTGTATTGGGGCGGGGGCCCTGAAGCTTTCTTT. Its translation: CASSLYWGGGPEAFF. The variable domain in full, completed from reference TRBV5-6 and TRBJ1-1, reads DAGVTQSPTHLIKTRGQQVTLRCSPKSGHDTVSWYQQALGQGPQFIFQYYEEEERQRGNFPDRFSGHQFPNYSSELNVNALLLGDSALYLCASSLYWGGGPEAFFGQGTRLTVV.

This clonotype was seen at least ten times. The genes are TRBV18 and TRBJ2-5, with D perhaps TRBD1 (5 bases). Germline-derived CDR1 and CDR2 are KGHSH and LQKENI. This CDR3 has 19 residues. V dropped 3 bases and J dropped 5 bases, with 28 bases sitting between them. CDR3 residues: CASSPQGPRFPPEAETQYF. In nucleotides, the CDR3 is TGTGCCAGCTCACCCCAGGGTCCCAGATTTCCACCCGAGGCGGAGACCCAGTACTTC.

At least ten counts were recorded for this clonotype. This chain connects TRBV20-1 to TRBJ1-3; the D is unclear. Germline V gene lookup returns CDR1 DFQATT and CDR2 SNEGSKA (reference sequence). Trimming took 3 bases from V and 2 from J, leaving 11 bases between them. This CDR3 comprises 14 residues. DNA of the CDR3: TGCAGTGCTAGGTCCCCTGGAGCTGGAAACACCATATATTTT. Its protein product is CSARSPGAGNTIYF.

This clonotype was observed at least ten times. CDR3 DNA sequence: TGTGCCAGCAGCCAACTCGGGGTGGAGGGTCCCTATGGCTACACCTTC. Translation gives CASSQLGVEGPYGYTF. This chain joins TRBV14 and TRBJ1-2; the D is unclear. Germline V CDR1 and CDR2: SGHDN, FVKESK. The length of the CDR3 is 16 residues. V was clipped by 2 bases and J by 4 bases, with 17 bases between them.